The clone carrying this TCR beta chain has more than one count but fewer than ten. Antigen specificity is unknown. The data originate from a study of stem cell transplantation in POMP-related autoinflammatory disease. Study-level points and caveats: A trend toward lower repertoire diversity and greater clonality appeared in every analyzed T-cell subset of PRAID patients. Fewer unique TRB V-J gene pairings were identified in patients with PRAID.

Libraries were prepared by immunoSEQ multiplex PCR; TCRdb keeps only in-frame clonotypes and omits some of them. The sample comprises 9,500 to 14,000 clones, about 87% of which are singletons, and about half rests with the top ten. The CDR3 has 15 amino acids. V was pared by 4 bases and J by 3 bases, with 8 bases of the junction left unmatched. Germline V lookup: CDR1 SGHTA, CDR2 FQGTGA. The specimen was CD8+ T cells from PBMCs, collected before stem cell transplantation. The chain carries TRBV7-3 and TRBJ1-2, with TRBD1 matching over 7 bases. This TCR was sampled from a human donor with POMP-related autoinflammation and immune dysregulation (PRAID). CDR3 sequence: CASSSGDSSHYGYTF. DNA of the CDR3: TGTGCCAGCAGCTCCGGGGACAGCTCCCACTATGGCTACACCTTC.